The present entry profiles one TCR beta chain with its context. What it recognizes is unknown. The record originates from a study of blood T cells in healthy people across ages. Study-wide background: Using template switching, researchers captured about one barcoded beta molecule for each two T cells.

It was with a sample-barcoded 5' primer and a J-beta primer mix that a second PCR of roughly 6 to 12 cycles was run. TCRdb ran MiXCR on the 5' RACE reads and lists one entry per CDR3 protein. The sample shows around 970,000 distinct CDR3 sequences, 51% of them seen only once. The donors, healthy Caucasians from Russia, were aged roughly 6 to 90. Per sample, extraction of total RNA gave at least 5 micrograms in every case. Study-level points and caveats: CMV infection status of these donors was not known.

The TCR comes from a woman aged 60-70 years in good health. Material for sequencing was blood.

CDR3 DNA: TGTGCCAGCAGAGGGGTCACAGCGGGCACAGATACGCAGTATTTT. Its translation is CASRGVTAGTDTQYF. V is TRBV12-3 or TRBV12-4 and J is TRBJ2-3, with D perhaps being TRBD1 or TRBD2 (5 bases each). The V and J ends lost 6 bases and 1 base respectively, with 14 bases between them. This CDR3 comprises 15 residues.